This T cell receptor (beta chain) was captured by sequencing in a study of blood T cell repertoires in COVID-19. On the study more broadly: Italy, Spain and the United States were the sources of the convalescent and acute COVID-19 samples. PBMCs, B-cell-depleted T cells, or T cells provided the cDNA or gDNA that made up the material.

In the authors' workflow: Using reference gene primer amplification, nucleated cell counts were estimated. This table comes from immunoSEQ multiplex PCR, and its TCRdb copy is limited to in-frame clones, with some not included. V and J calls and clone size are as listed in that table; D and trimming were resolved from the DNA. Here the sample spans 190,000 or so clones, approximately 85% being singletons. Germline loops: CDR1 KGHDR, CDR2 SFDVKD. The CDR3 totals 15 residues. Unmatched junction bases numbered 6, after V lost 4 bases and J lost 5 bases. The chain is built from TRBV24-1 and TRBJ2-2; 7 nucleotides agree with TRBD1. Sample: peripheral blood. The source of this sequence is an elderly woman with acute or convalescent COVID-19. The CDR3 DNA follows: TGTGCCACCAGTGACCCAACAGGGGTGACCGGGGAGCTGTTTTTT. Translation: CATSDPTGVTGELFF.